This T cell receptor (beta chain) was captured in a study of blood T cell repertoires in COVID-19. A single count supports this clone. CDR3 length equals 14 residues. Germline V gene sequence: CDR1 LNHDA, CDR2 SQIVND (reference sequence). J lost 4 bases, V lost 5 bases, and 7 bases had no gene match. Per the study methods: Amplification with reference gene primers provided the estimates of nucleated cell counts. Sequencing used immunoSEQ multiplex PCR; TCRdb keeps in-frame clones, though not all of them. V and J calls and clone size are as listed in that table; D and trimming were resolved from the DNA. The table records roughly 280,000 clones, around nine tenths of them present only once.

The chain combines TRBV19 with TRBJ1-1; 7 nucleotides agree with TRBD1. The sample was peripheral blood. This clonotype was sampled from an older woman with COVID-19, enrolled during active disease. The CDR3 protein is CASSPGPGGTEAFF. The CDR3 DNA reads TGTGCCAGTAGTCCGGGACCAGGGGGCACTGAAGCTTTCTTT. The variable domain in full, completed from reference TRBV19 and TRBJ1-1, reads DGGITQSPKYLFRKEGQNVTLSCEQNLNHDAMYWYRQDPGQGLRLIYYSQIVNDFQKGDIAEGYSVSREKKESFPLTVTSAQKNPTAFYLCASSPGPGGTEAFFGQGTRLTVV.